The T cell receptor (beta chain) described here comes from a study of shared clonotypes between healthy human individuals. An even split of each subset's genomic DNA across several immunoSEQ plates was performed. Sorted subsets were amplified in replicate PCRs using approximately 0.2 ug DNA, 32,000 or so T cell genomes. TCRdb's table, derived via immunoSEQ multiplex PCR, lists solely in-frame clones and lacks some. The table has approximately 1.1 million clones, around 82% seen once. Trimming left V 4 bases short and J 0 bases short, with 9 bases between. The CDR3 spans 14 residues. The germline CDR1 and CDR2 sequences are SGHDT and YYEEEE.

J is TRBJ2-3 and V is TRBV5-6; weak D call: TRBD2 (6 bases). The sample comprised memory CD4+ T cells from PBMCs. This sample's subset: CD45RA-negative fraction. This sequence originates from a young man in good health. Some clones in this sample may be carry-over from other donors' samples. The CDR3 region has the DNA TGTGCCAGCAGCGTAGCGGTTAGCACAGATACGCAGTATTTT. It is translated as CASSVAVSTDTQYF. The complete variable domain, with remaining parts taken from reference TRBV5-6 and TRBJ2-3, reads DAGVTQSPTHLIKTRGQQVTLRCSPKSGHDTVSWYQQALGQGPQFIFQYYEEEERQRGNFPDRFSGHQFPNYSSELNVNALLLGDSALYLCASSVAVSTDTQYFGPGTRLTVL.